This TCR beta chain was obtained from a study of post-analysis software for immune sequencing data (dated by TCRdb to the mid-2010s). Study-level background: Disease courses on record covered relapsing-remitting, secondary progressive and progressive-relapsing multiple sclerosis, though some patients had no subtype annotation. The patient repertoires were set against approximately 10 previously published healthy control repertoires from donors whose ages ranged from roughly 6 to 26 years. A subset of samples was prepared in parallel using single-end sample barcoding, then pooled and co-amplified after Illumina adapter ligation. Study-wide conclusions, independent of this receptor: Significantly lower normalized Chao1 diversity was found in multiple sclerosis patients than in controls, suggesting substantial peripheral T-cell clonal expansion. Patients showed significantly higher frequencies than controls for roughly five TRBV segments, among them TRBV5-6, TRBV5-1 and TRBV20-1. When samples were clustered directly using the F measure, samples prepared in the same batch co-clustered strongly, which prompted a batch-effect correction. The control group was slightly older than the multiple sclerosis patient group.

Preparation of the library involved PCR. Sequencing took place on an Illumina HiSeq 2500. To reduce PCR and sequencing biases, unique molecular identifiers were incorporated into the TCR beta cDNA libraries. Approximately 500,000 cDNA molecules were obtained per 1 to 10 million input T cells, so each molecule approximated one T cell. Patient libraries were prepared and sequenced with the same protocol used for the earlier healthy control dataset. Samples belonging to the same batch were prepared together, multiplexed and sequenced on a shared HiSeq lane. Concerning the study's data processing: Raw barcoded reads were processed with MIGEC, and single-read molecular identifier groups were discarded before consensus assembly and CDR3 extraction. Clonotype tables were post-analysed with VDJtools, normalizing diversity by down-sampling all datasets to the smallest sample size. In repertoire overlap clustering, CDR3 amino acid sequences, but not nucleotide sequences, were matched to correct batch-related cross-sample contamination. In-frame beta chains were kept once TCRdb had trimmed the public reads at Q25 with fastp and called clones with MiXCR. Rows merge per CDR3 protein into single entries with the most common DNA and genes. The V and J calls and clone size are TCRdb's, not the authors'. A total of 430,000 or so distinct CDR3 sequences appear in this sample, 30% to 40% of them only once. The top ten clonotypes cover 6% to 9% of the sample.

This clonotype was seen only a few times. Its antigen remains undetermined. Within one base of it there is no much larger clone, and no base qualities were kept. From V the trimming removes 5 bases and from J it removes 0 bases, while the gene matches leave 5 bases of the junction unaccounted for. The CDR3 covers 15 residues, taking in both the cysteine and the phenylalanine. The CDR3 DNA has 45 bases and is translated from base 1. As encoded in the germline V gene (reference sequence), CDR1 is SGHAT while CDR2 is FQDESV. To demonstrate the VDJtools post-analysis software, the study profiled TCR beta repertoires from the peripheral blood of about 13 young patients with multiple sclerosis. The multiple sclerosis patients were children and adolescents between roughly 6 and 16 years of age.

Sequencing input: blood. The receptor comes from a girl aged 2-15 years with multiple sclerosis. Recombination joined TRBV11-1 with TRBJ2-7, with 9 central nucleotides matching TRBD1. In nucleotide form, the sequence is TGTGCCAGCAGCGCACACAGGGGGCACTCCTACGAGCAGTACTTC. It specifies CASSAHRGHSYEQYF. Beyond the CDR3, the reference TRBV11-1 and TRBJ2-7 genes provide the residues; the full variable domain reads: EAEVAQSPRYKITEKSQAVAFWCDPISGHATLYWYRQILGQGPELLVQFQDESVVDDSQLPKDRFSAERLKGVDSTLKIQPAELGDSAMYLCASSAHRGHSYEQYFGPGTRLTVT.